The 3 T cell receptor beta chains below were found in one sample sequenced in a study of T cell changes during pregnancy in multiple sclerosis. Using immunoSEQ multiplex PCR, the repertoire was profiled, and TCRdb retains in-frame clones only, with some absent. The data contain about 74,000 clones, approximately 91% of them singletons. Source: peripheral blood, taken in the third trimester of pregnancy. These receptors were collected from a female donor with multiple sclerosis, enrolled in a pregnancy study.

The gene calls are TRBV10-1 and TRBJ2-5, with D maybe TRBD1 (6 bases). The length of the CDR3 is 14 residues. CDR1 is WNHNN, CDR2 SYGVQD, per germline (reference sequence). Between the trimmed V and J ends, which lost 6 bases and 4 bases, there was a span of 15 bases. CDR3 in amino acids: CASSETGNVETQYF. CDR3 DNA sequence: TGCGCCAGCAGCGAAACAGGGAATGTAGAGACCCAGTACTTC.

The chain combines TRBV30 with TRBJ2-5; perhaps TRBD2 as D (6 bases). The V gene's germline CDR1 is GTSNPN and CDR2 SVGIG (reference sequence). The CDR3 totals 14 residues. Trimming took 1 base from V and 11 from J, leaving 20 bases between them. The CDR3 loop is CAWSGRETIREQYF. The CDR3 nucleotides are TGTGCCTGGAGTGGCAGGGAGACCATTCGGGAGCAGTACTTC.

This chain connects TRBV15 to TRBJ1-1; 10 bases line up with TRBD1. Trimming cost V 1 base and J 3 bases; bases outside gene matches: 2. Per germline, CDR1 LNHNV and CDR2 YYDKDF (reference sequence). This CDR3 has 15 amino acids. CDR3 amino acids: CATSRGGTGDTEAFF. The CDR3 DNA follows: TGTGCCACCAGCAGAGGAGGGACAGGGGACACTGAAGCTTTCTTT.